What follows is one T cell receptor beta chain and its context. The antigen is undetermined. Profiling relied on immunoSEQ multiplex PCR, and the TCRdb table lists in-frame clones only, not all of them. Of roughly 100,000 clones in the sample, 90% to 95% were seen once. The sample belongs to a study of T cell responses to AZD1222 COVID-19 vaccine. Background on the study: Second-dose timings of about 4 or about 12 weeks were pooled.

The CDR3 consists of 15 residues. Germline CDR1 reads SGHTA; CDR2 reads FQGNSA. The V and J ends lost 2 bases and 4 bases respectively, with 15 bases between them. Broader study findings: Baseline antibody screening turned up just a handful of seropositive AZD1222 recipients.

The origin of this receptor is an adult in good health. Source: peripheral blood, taken on day 0 of AZD1222 vaccination. The chain joins TRBV7-2 to TRBJ2-7; D call uncertain. The CDR3 reads CASSLLRPGRYEQYF. CDR3 nucleotides: TGTGCCAGCAGCTTACTTAGGCCGGGTCGATACGAGCAGTACTTC.